The source of this TCR beta chain is a study of radiation and T cells in renal cell carcinoma. About the study: Nephrectomy followed 15 Gy stereotactic body radiation by 4 weeks.

The sample's time point: blood 2 weeks post-SBRT. Treatment here: 15 Gy SBRT to primary tumor, nephrectomy 4 weeks later. This renal cell carcinoma was of the clear cell type. This CDR3 is 14 amino acids long. Germline-derived CDR1 and CDR2 are LNHDA and SQIVND (reference sequence). V lost 7 bases and J lost 6, with 15 bases in between. The study, taken as a whole, reports: Pretreatment tumor biopsies were lacking, so baseline clonotypes are unknown. Top tumor clonotypes rose in blood 2 weeks post-radiation, then contracted.

Repertoires were generated with immunoSEQ multiplex PCR, while TCRdb's copy carries only in-frame clones and drops some. The sample contains about 65,000 clones, around three quarters of which appear only once. Regarding this clone: Its antigen is not identified.

The V and J genes are TRBV19 and TRBJ1-4, with D possibly being TRBD1 (6 bases). The TCR was taken from a man in his fifties or sixties with renal cell carcinoma. The sequences come from blood, collected from a patient whose treatment included radiotherapy and nephrectomy. The CDR3 sequence: CASTPRQEHEKLFF. In nucleotides, the CDR3 is TGTGCCAGTACCCCTAGACAGGAGCATGAAAAACTGTTTTTT.